The rows below give T cell receptor beta chains drawn from one sample of a study of cytomegalovirus exposure and HLA in healthy donors. The assay was immunoSEQ multiplex PCR, and TCRdb's table has in-frame clones only and misses some. The table shows about 180,000 clones, with 75% to 80% occurring only once. Sample: PBMCs. The receptors stem from a middle-aged man in good health and CMV-seropositive. CDR3s include the opening cysteine and the closing phenylalanine or tryptophan. D genes are given only for firm matches. Some rows mark clone size as missing; the rest say once, few, many or name a class of expanded clone.

D	J	V	size	CDR3	DNA
-	TRBJ2-5	TRBV10-1	-	CASSESADRETQYF	TGCGCCAGCAGTGAGTCGGCCGACAGGGAGACCCAGTACTTC
TRBD2	TRBJ2-1	TRBV11-3	-	CASSLPGGGDNEQFF	TGTGCCAGCAGCTTACCGGGAGGTGGCGACAATGAGCAGTTCTTC
TRBD2	TRBJ2-5	TRBV5-1	-	CASSLGLAVRETQYF	TGCGCCAGCAGCTTGGGACTAGCGGTCCGCGAGACCCAGTACTTC
-	TRBJ2-1	TRBV6-4	-	CASRKRAGTEAHNEQFF	TGTGCCAGCAGGAAAAGGGCAGGGACTGAAGCACACAATGAGCAGTTCTTC
TRBD2	TRBJ2-7	TRBV5-1	-	CASSWEGFSYEQYF	TGCGCCAGCAGTTGGGAGGGATTCTCCTACGAGCAGTACTTC
TRBD2	TRBJ2-7	TRBV5-6	-	CASSFQGLAGGLDEQYF	TGTGCCAGCAGCTTCCAAGGACTAGCGGGAGGGCTAGACGAGCAGTACTTC
TRBD1	TRBJ1-2	TRBV10-2	-	CASSSGQGGGGYTF	TGCGCCAGCAGTTCTGGACAGGGAGGAGGAGGCTACACCTTC
TRBD1	TRBJ2-7	TRBV7-2	-	CASSSGQVVPYEQYF	TGTGCCAGCAGCTCCGGACAGGTGGTCCCCTACGAGCAGTACTTC
-	TRBJ1-2	TRBV7-2	few	CASSLARALHGYTF	TGTGCCAGCAGCCTCGCCAGGGCCTTACATGGCTACACCTTC
TRBD2	TRBJ2-3	TRBV9	-	CASSVTLAASTDTQYF	TGTGCCAGCAGCGTAACGCTAGCGGCCAGCACAGATACGCAGTATTTT
-	TRBJ2-2	TRBV11-2	-	CASSLVLGGTGELFF	TGTGCCAGCAGCTTAGTGCTGGGGGGAACCGGGGAGCTGTTTTTT
-	TRBJ2-6	TRBV2	-	CASPGAGANVLTF	TGTGCCAGCCCAGGTGCTGGGGCCAACGTCCTGACTTTC
-	TRBJ2-3	TRBV28	-	CASRLRPSTDTQYF	TGTGCCAGCAGGTTACGTCCTAGCACAGATACGCAGTATTTT
-	TRBJ2-7	TRBV14	-	CASSPTRTVAYEQYF	TGTGCCAGCAGCCCTACCCGGACAGTCGCCTACGAGCAGTACTTC
TRBD2	TRBJ2-3	TRBV7-8	-	CASSFPPSGRYYASGDTQYF	TGTGCCAGCAGCTTTCCCCCTAGCGGGAGGTATTACGCGTCGGGGGATACGCAGTATTTT
-	TRBJ2-1	TRBV9	once	CASSVVAEGNEQFF	TGTGCCAGCAGCGTAGTGGCTGAGGGCAATGAGCAGTTCTTC
-	TRBJ1-4	TRBV28	-	CASNAGVEKLFF	TGTGCCAGCAACGCAGGGGTCGAAAAACTGTTTTTT
-	TRBJ2-2	TRBV27	-	CASSGLLGLRTGELFF	TGTGCCAGCAGCGGATTGCTGGGGCTCCGAACCGGGGAGCTGTTTTTT
-	TRBJ2-5	TRBV19	few	CASSGAEGRETQYF	TGTGCCAGTAGTGGGGCGGAGGGGCGGGAGACCCAGTACTTC
TRBD1	TRBJ1-1	TRBV5-1	once	CASSPRTGGPTEAFF	TGCGCCAGCAGCCCCAGGACAGGGGGCCCCACTGAAGCTTTCTTT
TRBD2	TRBJ2-1	TRBV9	few	CASSVTGTSGIRQFF	TGTGCCAGCAGCGTAACCGGGACTAGCGGGATTCGACAGTTCTTC
-	TRBJ2-3	TRBV7-9	-	CASSPGRETPDTQYF	TGTGCCAGCAGCCCAGGCCGGGAGACCCCAGATACGCAGTATTTT
-	TRBJ2-7	TRBV7-9	-	CASSSARGYYEQYF	TGTGCCAGCAGCTCGGCTAGAGGGTACTACGAGCAGTACTTC
TRBD2	TRBJ2-1	TRBV7-2	-	CASSLSGGEQFF	TGTGCCAGCAGCTTGTCGGGGGGTGAGCAGTTCTTC
TRBD2	TRBJ2-3	TRBV6-1	-	CASSGGLAGYQPDTQYF	TGTGCCAGCAGTGGTGGGCTAGCGGGCTACCAGCCAGATACGCAGTATTTT
TRBD1	TRBJ2-3	TRBV28	-	CASSRDRPSGTQYF	TGTGCCAGCAGTCGGGACAGGCCTTCGGGTACGCAGTATTTT
TRBD1	TRBJ2-5	TRBV7-2	-	CASSLSQGSWETQYF	TGTGCCAGCAGCTTATCACAGGGGTCGTGGGAGACCCAGTACTTC
-	TRBJ2-1	TRBV28	-	CASSQGGQGELEQFF	TGTGCCAGCAGTCAAGGGGGGCAGGGGGAGTTAGAGCAGTTCTTC
-	TRBJ2-1	TRBV21-1	few	CASSQAAGAVYEQFF	TGTGCCAGCAGCCAAGCAGCGGGAGCAGTGTATGAGCAGTTCTTC
TRBD1	TRBJ2-1	TRBV5-4	-	CASSAGQGAYNEQFF	TGTGCCAGCAGCGCAGGACAGGGGGCCTACAATGAGCAGTTCTTC
TRBD1	TRBJ2-3	TRBV28	-	CASRTGVSTDTQYF	TGTGCCAGCCGTACAGGGGTTTCCACAGATACGCAGTATTTT
TRBD2	TRBJ2-7	TRBV28	-	CASSLKSGSWGEQYF	TGTGCCAGCAGTTTAAAGAGCGGGAGTTGGGGCGAGCAGTACTTC
-	TRBJ2-7	TRBV27	-	CASTPTGSSYEQYF	TGTGCCAGCACCCCGACAGGTTCCTCCTACGAGCAGTACTTC
-	TRBJ2-1	TRBV13	-	CASSFVGSSKREQFF	TGTGCCAGCAGCTTTGTCGGCTCTAGTAAGCGTGAGCAGTTCTTC
-	TRBJ2-1	TRBV5-6	-	CASSLMHSVYNEQFF	TGTGCCAGCAGCTTGATGCATAGCGTTTACAATGAGCAGTTCTTC
-	TRBJ1-4	TRBV27	-	CASRSGDHPNEKLFF	TGTGCCAGCAGATCAGGGGATCATCCTAATGAAAAACTGTTTTTT
TRBD1	TRBJ2-1	TRBV5-1	once	CASVRDRSYNEQFF	TGCGCCAGTGTCCGGGACAGGTCCTACAATGAGCAGTTCTTC
TRBD1	TRBJ1-1	TRBV30	-	CAWRFRGLGTEAFF	TGTGCCTGGAGATTCAGGGGGCTGGGGACTGAAGCTTTCTTT
-	TRBJ2-7	TRBV7-5	-	CARRGLAGPWGYEQYF	TGTGCCAGAAGGGGGCTAGCGGGACCCTGGGGCTACGAGCAGTACTTC
-	TRBJ2-6	TRBV6-1	-	CASSDRFDLSGANGLTF	TGTGCCAGCAGTGACAGGTTTGATCTCTCTGGGGCCAACGGCCTGACTTTC
TRBD1	TRBJ2-2	TRBV5-1	-	CASSRTGETGELFF	TGCGCCAGCAGCCGGACAGGGGAAACCGGGGAGCTGTTTTTT
-	TRBJ2-7	TRBV6-4	few	CASSDSSSAPRIRDEQYF	TGTGCCAGCAGTGACTCGAGTTCGGCACCAAGGATACGGGACGAGCAGTACTTC
TRBD1	TRBJ1-5	TRBV2	-	CASSQEQGARQPQHF	TGTGCCAGCAGCCAAGAACAGGGGGCTAGGCAGCCCCAGCATTTT
TRBD1	TRBJ2-5	TRBV29-1	-	CSVTRQGAWETQYF	TGCAGCGTTACCAGACAGGGGGCCTGGGAGACCCAGTACTTC
-	TRBJ2-5	TRBV29-1	once	CSVVAEGPPGTQYF	TGCAGCGTTGTAGCGGAGGGGCCCCCAGGGACCCAGTACTTC
-	TRBJ2-2	TRBV18	once	CASSPRLAIQGELFF	TGTGCCAGCTCACCGAGACTGGCGATCCAGGGGGAGCTGTTTTTT
TRBD1	TRBJ2-1	TRBV11-3	-	CASSPRQGASNEQFF	TGTGCCAGCAGCCCTCGACAGGGCGCAAGCAATGAGCAGTTCTTC
TRBD1	TRBJ1-1	TRBV27	-	CASSTTGVTNTEAFF	TGTGCCAGCAGCACAACAGGGGTAACGAACACTGAAGCTTTCTTT
-	TRBJ2-1	TRBV9	-	CASSVRSSGSSYNEQFF	TGTGCCAGCAGCGTAAGATCCAGCGGAAGCTCCTACAATGAGCAGTTCTTC
TRBD1	TRBJ1-5	TRBV5-5	-	CASSWGQQILNQPQHF	TGTGCCAGCAGCTGGGGACAGCAAATTCTCAATCAGCCCCAGCATTTT
-	TRBJ2-1	TRBV5-1	-	CASSSRGGGTYNEQFF	TGCGCCAGCAGCTCCAGAGGAGGGGGCACCTACAATGAGCAGTTCTTC
-	TRBJ2-3	TRBV11-2	-	CASSLDHRSTDTQYF	TGTGCCAGCAGCTTAGATCACAGAAGCACAGATACGCAGTATTTT
-	TRBJ2-1	TRBV6-6	-	CASSPTGYSYNEQFF	TGTGCCAGCAGCCCGACAGGTTATTCCTACAATGAGCAGTTCTTC
TRBD2	TRBJ2-1	TRBV7-9	-	CASSSIGTSGRNEQFF	TGTGCCAGCAGCTCAATCGGGACTAGCGGGAGGAATGAGCAGTTCTTC
TRBD2	TRBJ2-5	TRBV5-1	-	CASSLGLAGVGETQYF	TGCGCCAGCAGCCTAGGACTAGCGGGAGTGGGAGAGACCCAGTACTTC
TRBD2	TRBJ2-2	TRBV15	once	CATSRVASGRDTGELFF	TGTGCCACCAGCAGGGTAGCTAGCGGGAGAGACACCGGGGAGCTGTTTTTT
-	TRBJ2-3	TRBV15	-	CATSRPRDTQYF	TGTGCCACCAGCAGACCCCGTGATACGCAGTATTTT
TRBD2	TRBJ2-1	TRBV19	-	CASSKGLADYNEQFF	TGTGCCAGTAGTAAGGGACTAGCGGACTACAATGAGCAGTTCTTC